The 10 T cell receptor beta chains below come from one sample, sequenced in a study of T cell responses to AZD1222 COVID-19 vaccine. Repertoires were generated with immunoSEQ multiplex PCR, while TCRdb's copy carries only in-frame clones and drops some. The sample carries 72,000 or so clones, roughly 90% recorded once. The source was peripheral blood, collected on day 0 of AZD1222 vaccination. The receptors stem from an adult in good health.

J is TRBJ1-3 and V is TRBV28, with D possibly matching TRBD1 (6 bases). Looked up from germline, CDR1 is MDHEN and CDR2 is SYDVKM. CDR3 length: 15 residues. V lost 7 bases and J lost 9, with 22 bases in between. The CDR3 loop is CASTDATGSLGTIYF. CDR3 DNA: TGTGCCAGCACCGACGCCACAGGGTCCCTGGGCACCATATATTTT.

The chain carries TRBV28 and TRBJ2-7; 8 bases match TRBD2. CDR3 size: 17 residues. Germline V gene sequence: CDR1 MDHEN, CDR2 SYDVKM. J lost 6 bases, V lost 1 base, and 14 bases had no gene match. CDR3 residues: CASSLSGRALEEREQYF. CDR3 DNA: TGTGCCAGCAGTTTATCCGGGAGGGCCCTCGAAGAGCGCGAGCAGTACTTC.

V gene TRBV5-1 combines with J gene TRBJ2-1; 11 nucleotides line up with TRBD1. With 3 bases clipped from V and 8 bases from J, the junction kept 4 bases outside the gene matches. Germline CDR1 and CDR2: SGHRS and YFSETQ. CDR3 length: 14 residues. The CDR3 spells CASSSGTGGDEQFF. CDR3 nucleotide sequence: TGCGCCAGCAGCTCTGGGACAGGGGGAGATGAGCAGTTCTTC.

The chain couples TRBV30 to TRBJ1-1, with no clear D. V was shortened by 0 bases and J by 4 bases, with 9 bases between the two germline ends. Germline CDR1 and CDR2: GTSNPN and SVGIG (reference sequence). The CDR3 is made up of 13 amino acids. CDR3 nucleotide sequence: TGTGCCTGGAGTGTACTTGGGCTCACTGAAGCTTTCTTT. Amino acid sequence: CAWSVLGLTEAFF.

V gene TRBV30 combines with J gene TRBJ1-1, with 7 bases identical to TRBD1. The CDR3 runs 14 residues. Germline V gives CDR1 GTSNPN, CDR2 SVGIG (reference sequence). The J segment lost 7 bases and the V segment lost 4 bases, leaving 12 bases of the junction unmatched. For the CDR3, the DNA is TGTGCCTGGACCCCCGGGACAGCGGCCTTTGAAGCTTTCTTT. Translating it yields CAWTPGTAAFEAFF.

The chain is built from TRBV10-3 and TRBJ2-1, with 8 bases fitting TRBD2. Germline loops: CDR1 ENHRY, CDR2 SYGVKD. V was pared by 3 bases and J by 7 bases, with 8 bases of the junction left unmatched. The CDR3 loop spans 15 amino acids. The CDR3 DNA follows: TGTGCCATCAGTGACCATGGCGGGGGGCTTAATGAGCAGTTCTTC. Its protein is CAISDHGGGLNEQFF.

The gene calls are TRBV15 and TRBJ2-6; perhaps TRBD1 as D (6 bases). This CDR3 has 17 amino acids. The germline V gene has CDR1 LNHNV and CDR2 YYDKDF (reference sequence). With 3 bases removed from V and 1 base from J, the gap between germline ends came to 13 bases. In nucleotides, the CDR3 is TGTGCCACCAGCAGGGGTTTACAGGGTTCTGGGGCCAACGTCCTGACTTTC. Protein: CATSRGLQGSGANVLTF.

The rearrangement links TRBV10-3 to TRBJ1-2, with 9 positions matching TRBD1. Germline trimming cut 4 bases from V and 3 bases from J; bases unmatched to any gene: 3. The germline gives CDR1 ENHRY, CDR2 SYGVKD. CDR3 size: 14 residues. The CDR3 nucleotides read TGTGCCATCAGTGGGACAGGGGAGGACTATGGCTACACCTTC. This sequence encodes CAISGTGEDYGYTF.

The chain links TRBV21-1 to TRBJ2-7; no DNA check was done on the table's D call, TRBD1. TRBV21-1 is a pseudogene. The length of the CDR3 is 15 residues. The CDR3 nucleotides are TGTGCCAGCAGCAAAACCGGGACAAGTTCCCACGAGCAGTACTTC. It specifies CASSKTGTSSHEQYF.

CDR3 nucleotide sequence: TGTGCCAGCAGCGTAGGCACAGGGATTAGTACCGGGGAGCTGTTTTTT. Protein product: CASSVGTGISTGELFF. This chain links TRBV9 with TRBJ2-2, with D tentatively TRBD1 (6 bases). Per germline, CDR1 SGDLS and CDR2 YYNGEE. V gave up 0 bases and J gave up 5 bases, with 14 bases separating them. The CDR3 length is 16 residues. Supplemented by reference TRBV9 and TRBJ2-2, the full variable domain reads DSGVTQTPKHLITATGQRVTLRCSPRSGDLSVYWYQQSLDQGLQFLIQYYNGEERAKGNILERFSAQQFPDLHSELNLSSLELGDSALYFCASSVGTGISTGELFFGEGSRLTVL.